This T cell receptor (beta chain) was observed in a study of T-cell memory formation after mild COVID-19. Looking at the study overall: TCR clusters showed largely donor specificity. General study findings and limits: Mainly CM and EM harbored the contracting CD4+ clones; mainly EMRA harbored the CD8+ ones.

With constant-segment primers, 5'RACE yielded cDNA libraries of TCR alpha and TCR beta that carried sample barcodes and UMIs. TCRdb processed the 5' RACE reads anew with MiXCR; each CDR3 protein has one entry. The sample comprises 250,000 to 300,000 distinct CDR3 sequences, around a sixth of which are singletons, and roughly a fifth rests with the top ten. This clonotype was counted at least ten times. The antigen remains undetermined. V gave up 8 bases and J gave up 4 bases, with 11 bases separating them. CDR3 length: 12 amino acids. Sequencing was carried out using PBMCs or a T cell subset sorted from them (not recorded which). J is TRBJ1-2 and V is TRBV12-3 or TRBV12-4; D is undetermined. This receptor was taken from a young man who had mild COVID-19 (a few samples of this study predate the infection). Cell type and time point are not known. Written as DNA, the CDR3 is TGTGCCAGCGCGACCCAGCTCTATGGCTACACCTTC. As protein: CASATQLYGYTF.